One T cell receptor (beta chain) is described in this entry. This sample was taken from a study of cytomegalovirus exposure and HLA in healthy donors. Between the trimmed V and J ends, which lost 4 bases and 9 bases, there was a span of 19 bases. CDR3 length: 15 residues. CDR1 and CDR2 (germline): SGHKS, YYEKEE (reference sequence). Use of 60 Vbeta and 13 Jbeta primers characterized the PCR. Profiled with immunoSEQ multiplex PCR; TCRdb holds only in-frame clones, not every one. The data hold around 100,000 clones, with 70% to 85% observed a single time. This TCR was recovered from a woman aged 40-49 years in good health and CMV-seronegative. Material: PBMCs. The chain is built from TRBV5-5 and TRBJ2-2, with a tentative D call TRBD1 (6 bases). CDR3 in DNA: TGTGCCAGCAGCCCCAGGGGTCCAGGAAGTCGGGAGCTGTTTTTT. It is translated as CASSPRGPGSRELFF.